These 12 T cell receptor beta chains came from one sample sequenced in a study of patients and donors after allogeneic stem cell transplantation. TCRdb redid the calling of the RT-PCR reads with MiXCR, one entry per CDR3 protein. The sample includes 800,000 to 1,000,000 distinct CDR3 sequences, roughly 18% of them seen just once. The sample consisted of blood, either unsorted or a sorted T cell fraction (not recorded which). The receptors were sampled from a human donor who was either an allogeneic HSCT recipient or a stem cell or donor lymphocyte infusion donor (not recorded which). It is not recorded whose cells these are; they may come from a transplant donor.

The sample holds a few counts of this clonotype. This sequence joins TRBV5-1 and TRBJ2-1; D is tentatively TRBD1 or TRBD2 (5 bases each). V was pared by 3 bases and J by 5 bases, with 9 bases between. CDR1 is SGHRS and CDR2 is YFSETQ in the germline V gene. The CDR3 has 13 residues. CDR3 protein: CASSWDGNNEQFF. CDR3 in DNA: TGCGCCAGCAGCTGGGACGGTAACAATGAGCAGTTCTTC.

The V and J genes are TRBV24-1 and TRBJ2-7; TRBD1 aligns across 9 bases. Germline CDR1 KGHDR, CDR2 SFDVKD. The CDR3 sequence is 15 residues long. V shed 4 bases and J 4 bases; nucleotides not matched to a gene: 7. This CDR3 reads CATSDPGTGKYEQYF. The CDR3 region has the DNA TGTGCCACCAGTGACCCCGGGACAGGGAAATACGAGCAGTACTTC.

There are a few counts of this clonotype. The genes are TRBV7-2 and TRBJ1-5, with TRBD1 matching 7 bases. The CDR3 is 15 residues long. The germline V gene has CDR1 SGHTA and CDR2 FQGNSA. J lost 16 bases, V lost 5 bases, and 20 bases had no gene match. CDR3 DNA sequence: TGTGCCAGCAGCCCAGATTCCACAGGGGACCTAGGGAGACATTTT. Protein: CASSPDSTGDLGRHF.

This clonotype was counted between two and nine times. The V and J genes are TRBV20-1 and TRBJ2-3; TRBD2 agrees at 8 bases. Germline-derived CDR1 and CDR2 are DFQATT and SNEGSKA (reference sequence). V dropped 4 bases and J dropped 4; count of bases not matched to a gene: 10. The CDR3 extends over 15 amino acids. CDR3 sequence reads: CSAKTSANTADTQYF. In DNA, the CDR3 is TGCAGTGCTAAGACTAGCGCCAACACGGCAGATACGCAGTATTTT.

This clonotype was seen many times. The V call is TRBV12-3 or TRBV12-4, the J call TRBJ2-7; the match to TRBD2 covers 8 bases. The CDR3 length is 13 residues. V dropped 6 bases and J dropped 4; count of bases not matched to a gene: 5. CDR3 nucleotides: TGTGCCAGCAGCCCCGGGAGGGGATACGAGCAGTACTTC. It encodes CASSPGRGYEQYF.

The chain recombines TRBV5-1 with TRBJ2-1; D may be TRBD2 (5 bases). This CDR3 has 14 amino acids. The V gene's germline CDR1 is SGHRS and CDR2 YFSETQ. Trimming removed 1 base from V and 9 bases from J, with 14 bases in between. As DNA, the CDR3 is TGCGCCAGCAGCTTGCAAGCTTCCGAGGGTGAGCAGTTCTTC. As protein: CASSLQASEGEQFF.

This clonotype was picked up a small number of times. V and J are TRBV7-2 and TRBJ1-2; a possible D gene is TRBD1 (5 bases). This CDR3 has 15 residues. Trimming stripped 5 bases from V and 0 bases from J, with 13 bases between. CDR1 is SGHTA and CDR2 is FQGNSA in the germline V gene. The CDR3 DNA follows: TGTGCCAGCAGCCCCGAGGGGTCCGCTAACTATGGCTACACCTTC. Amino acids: CASSPEGSANYGYTF.

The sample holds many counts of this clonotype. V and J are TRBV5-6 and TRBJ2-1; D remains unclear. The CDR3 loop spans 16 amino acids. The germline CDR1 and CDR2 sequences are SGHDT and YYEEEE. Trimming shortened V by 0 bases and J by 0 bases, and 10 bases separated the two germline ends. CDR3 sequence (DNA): TGTGCCAGCAGCTTGGCTGGGCCGAGCTCCTACAATGAGCAGTTCTTC. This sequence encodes CASSLAGPSSYNEQFF.

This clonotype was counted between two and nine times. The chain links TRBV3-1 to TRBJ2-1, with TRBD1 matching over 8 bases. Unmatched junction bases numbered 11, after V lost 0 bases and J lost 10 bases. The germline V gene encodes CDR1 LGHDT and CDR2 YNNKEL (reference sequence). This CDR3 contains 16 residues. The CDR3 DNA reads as TGTGCCAGCAGCCAAGATTTAGGCAGGGGGCAAGGAGAGCAGTTCTTC. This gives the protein CASSQDLGRGQGEQFF.

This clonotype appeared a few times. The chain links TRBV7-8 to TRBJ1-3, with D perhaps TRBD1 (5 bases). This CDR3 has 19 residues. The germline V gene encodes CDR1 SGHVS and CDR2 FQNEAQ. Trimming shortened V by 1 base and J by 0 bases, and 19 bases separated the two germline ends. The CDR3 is CASSLVSWGSLSSGNTIYF. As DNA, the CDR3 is TGTGCCAGCAGCTTAGTAAGCTGGGGCTCTTTATCCTCTGGAAACACCATATATTTT.

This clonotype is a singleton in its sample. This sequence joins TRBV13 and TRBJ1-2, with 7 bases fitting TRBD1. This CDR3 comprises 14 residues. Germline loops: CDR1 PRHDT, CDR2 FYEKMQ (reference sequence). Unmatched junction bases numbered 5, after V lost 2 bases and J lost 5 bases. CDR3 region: CASSLQGGVYGYTF. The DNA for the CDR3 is TGTGCCAGCAGCTTACAGGGGGGAGTGTATGGCTACACCTTC.

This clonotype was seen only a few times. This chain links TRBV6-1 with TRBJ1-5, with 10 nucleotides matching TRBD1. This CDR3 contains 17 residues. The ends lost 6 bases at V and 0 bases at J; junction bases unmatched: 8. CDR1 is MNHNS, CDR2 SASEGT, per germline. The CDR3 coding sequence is TGTGCCAGCAGGACGGGACAGGGGCGGGGTAGCAATCAGCCCCAGCATTTT. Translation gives CASRTGQGRGSNQPQHF.